These 29 T cell receptor beta chains came from one sample sequenced in a study of identical twins. TCRdb re-called the 5' RACE reads with MiXCR, one entry per CDR3 protein. The sample shows hundreds of thousands of distinct CDR3 sequences, 21% of them seen only once. This same sample was also part of a study on T cells expressing NK-cell markers.

The sequenced sample consisted of PBMCs. The receptors stem from a woman aged 18-30 years in good health.

In its sample, this clonotype was seen a few times. The chain uses TRBV12-3 or TRBV12-4 and TRBJ2-5, with D possibly matching TRBD1 (6 bases). This CDR3 comprises 14 residues. V shed 2 bases and J shed 4 bases, with 11 bases lying between them. CDR3 DNA sequence: TGTGCCAGCAGTTTATGGGGGCCAGGAGAGACCCAGTACTTC. Translation: CASSLWGPGETQYF.

The genes are TRBV4-3 and TRBJ2-7; 9 positions agree with TRBD2. CDR3 size: 17 residues. J was trimmed by 0 bases and V by 3 bases; bases with no gene match: 9. Germline CDR1 reads LGHNA; CDR2 reads YSLEER. Here the CDR3 DNA reads TGCGCCAGCAGCCAGGGACTAGCCGATACATACTCCTACGAGCAGTACTTC. Translated: CASSQGLADTYSYEQYF.

The V gene is TRBV6-1, the J gene TRBJ2-3; D may be TRBD2 (6 bases). V lost 6 bases to trimming and J lost 5 bases, with 15 bases between them. Germline CDR1 is MNHNS and CDR2 is SASEGT. This CDR3 is 14 amino acids long. CDR3 sequence reads: CASRLGLLVDTQYF. DNA for the CDR3: TGTGCCAGCAGACTGGGACTCTTGGTAGATACGCAGTATTTT.

This clonotype has just a few counts. The V gene is TRBV25-1, the J gene TRBJ2-3, with 9 positions matching TRBD2. After removal of 9 bases from V and 4 bases from J, the junction contained 5 bases not matched to a gene. This CDR3 spans 13 amino acids. Germline CDR1 MGHDK, CDR2 SYGVNS. CDR3: CASGASGADTQYF. CDR3 DNA sequence: TGTGCCAGTGGGGCTAGCGGGGCAGATACGCAGTATTTT.

This sequence joins TRBV20-1 and TRBJ2-3; 7 nucleotides align to TRBD2. V was clipped by 6 bases and J by 6 bases; unmatched bases: 15. CDR1 and CDR2 (germline): DFQATT, SNEGSKA (reference sequence). The CDR3 loop spans 15 amino acids. The CDR3 DNA sequence: TGCAGTGCAAACCGGCCAGCGGGGCTAACTGATACGCAGTATTTT. Residues: CSANRPAGLTDTQYF.

In its sample, this clonotype was seen many times. This chain links TRBV5-1 with TRBJ2-3; D unclear. Trimming took 2 bases from V and 5 from J, leaving 9 bases between them. The germline CDR1 and CDR2 sequences are SGHRS and YFSETQ. This CDR3 comprises 13 residues. The CDR3 sequence is CASSFNSKDTQYF. CDR3 DNA sequence: TGCGCCAGCAGCTTCAACTCTAAAGATACGCAGTATTTT.

V and J are TRBV5-1 and TRBJ2-5; 10 nucleotides line up with TRBD2. The CDR3 spans 17 residues. Trimming cost V 4 bases and J 1 base; bases outside gene matches: 10. In germline, CDR1 is SGHRS, CDR2 YFSETQ. The CDR3 is CASSPIKLAGRQETQYF. DNA of the CDR3: TGCGCCAGCAGCCCCATAAAACTAGCGGGACGCCAAGAGACCCAGTACTTC. Combining the CDR3 with reference TRBV5-1 and TRBJ2-5 gives the whole variable domain KAGVTQTPRYLIKTRGQQVTLSCSPISGHRSVSWYQQTPGQGLQFLFEYFSETQRNKGNFPGRFSGRQFSNSRSEMNVSTLELGDSALYLCASSPIKLAGRQETQYFGPGTRLLVL.

The chain recombines TRBV20-1 with TRBJ1-1, with a tentative D call TRBD1 (6 bases). Trimming stripped 1 base from V and 7 bases from J, with 16 bases between. Germline loops: CDR1 DFQATT, CDR2 SNEGSKA (reference sequence). The CDR3 has 14 residues. The CDR3 nucleotides read TGCAGTGCTAGAGTCTTAAACAGGGACCATGAAGCTTTCTTT. Residues: CSARVLNRDHEAFF.

The chain links TRBV18 to TRBJ2-3; 10 nucleotides agree with TRBD1. CDR1 is KGHSH, CDR2 LQKENI, per germline. The CDR3 covers 19 residues. Trimming removed 3 bases from V and 3 bases from J; junction bases left unmatched: 15. CDR3 nucleotide sequence: TGTGCCAGCTCACCCCTCGACCTGACAGGGGGCATCTTGACAGATACGCAGTATTTT. It is translated as CASSPLDLTGGILTDTQYF.

This rearrangement joins TRBV6-1 to TRBJ1-5, with TRBD1 identical over 10 bases. Germline lookup yields CDR1 MNHNS and CDR2 SASEGT. This CDR3 has 16 amino acids. Losses at the gene ends were 6 bases for V and 3 bases for J; bases not matched to a gene: 8. The CDR3 sequence is CASRPGQGYHNQPQHF. CDR3 bases: TGTGCCAGCAGACCGGGACAGGGGTATCACAATCAGCCCCAGCATTTT.

This clonotype was observed at least ten times. Here the CDR3 reads CASSFGGRYEQYF. CDR3 sequence (DNA): TGTGCCAGCAGCTTCGGGGGCCGCTACGAGCAGTACTTC. The genes are TRBV7-8 and TRBJ2-7; D tentatively reads TRBD1 or TRBD2 (6 bases each). This CDR3 has 13 amino acids. Trimming left V 3 bases short and J 3 bases short, with 9 bases between. Germline-derived CDR1 and CDR2 are SGHVS and FQNEAQ.

V is TRBV20-1 and J is TRBJ2-5; TRBD2 is a possible D gene (6 bases). This CDR3 spans 12 amino acids. Germline V gene sequence: CDR1 DFQATT, CDR2 SNEGSKA (reference sequence). The ends were cut back, 1 base at V and 3 bases at J, with 6 bases in the middle. The CDR3 here is CSARAGEETQYF. The CDR3 bases are TGCAGTGCTAGAGCGGGAGAAGAGACCCAGTACTTC.

The chain has TRBV10-3 and TRBJ2-7; D is tentatively TRBD1 or TRBD2 (5 bases each). Germline V gives CDR1 ENHRY, CDR2 SYGVKD. Between the trimmed V and J ends, which lost 0 bases and 5 bases, there was a span of 11 bases. The CDR3 runs 14 residues. The CDR3 DNA follows: TGTGCCATCAGTGAGTCTGGGGGAGAGAACGAGCAGTACTTC. Its translation: CAISESGGENEQYF.

The V and J genes are TRBV20-1 and TRBJ1-1, with TRBD1 as a possible D gene (6 bases). V was shortened by 5 bases and J by 6 bases, with 13 bases between the two germline ends. Germline CDR1 reads DFQATT; CDR2 reads SNEGSKA (reference sequence). The CDR3 is made up of 12 amino acids. The CDR3 DNA reads as TGCAGTGCTTACAGGGTAGGGTCTGAAGCTTTCTTT. Its translation: CSAYRVGSEAFF.

This clonotype was counted only a few times. The chain combines TRBV5-1 with TRBJ2-3; D uncertain. The germline V gene has CDR1 SGHRS and CDR2 YFSETQ. The CDR3 consists of 13 residues. Trimming took 7 bases from V and 3 from J, leaving 12 bases between them. The CDR3 sequence is CASRTTPTDTQYF. The CDR3, as DNA: TGCGCCAGCCGAACTACCCCGACAGATACGCAGTATTTT. The full variable domain, its missing parts supplied by reference TRBV5-1 and TRBJ2-3, is KAGVTQTPRYLIKTRGQQVTLSCSPISGHRSVSWYQQTPGQGLQFLFEYFSETQRNKGNFPGRFSGRQFSNSRSEMNVSTLELGDSALYLCASRTTPTDTQYFGPGTRLTVL.

This sequence joins TRBV5-1 and TRBJ1-2; tentatively, D is TRBD1 (5 bases). Germline CDR1 reads SGHRS; CDR2 reads YFSETQ. The CDR3 extends over 12 amino acids. Trimming removed 7 bases at V and 8 bases at J, with 15 bases between. This chain's CDR3 is CASAWGEEGYTF. DNA for the CDR3: TGCGCCAGCGCCTGGGGGGAGGAAGGCTACACCTTC.

This clonotype was found many times. The rearrangement joins TRBV29-1 to TRBJ1-2, with D perhaps matching TRBD1 (5 bases). From germline, CDR1 is SQVTM and CDR2 ANQGSEA. The CDR3 has 14 residues. Trimming stripped 1 base from V and 5 bases from J, with 14 bases between. The CDR3 DNA follows: TGCAGCGTTGAAGGGGGCGATTTTCCTTATGGCTACACCTTC. This gives the protein CSVEGGDFPYGYTF.

This clonotype was seen at least ten times. An end of the junction differs from the germline gene, which may be a read error. This chain uses TRBV5-1 with TRBJ2-5; TRBD2 is a possible D gene (6 bases). The CDR3 has 13 amino acids. CDR1 is SGHRS and CDR2 is YFSETQ in the germline V gene. The CDR3 DNA sequence: TGTGCCAGCAGTTTTGGAGGGCAAGAGACCCAGTACTTC. As protein: CASSFGGQETQYF.

This clonotype was seen repeatedly, ten times or more. The chain has TRBV29-1 and TRBJ2-1; D is undetermined. Trimming removed 4 bases from V and 9 bases from J, with 7 bases in between. Germline V lookup: CDR1 SQVTM, CDR2 ANQGSEA. The CDR3 is made up of 10 amino acids. The CDR3 here is CSVVGGEQFF. CDR3 coding DNA: TGCAGCGTTGTAGGTGGTGAGCAGTTCTTC.

This clonotype has a count of ten or more. J is TRBJ2-3 and V is TRBV29-1; 10 nucleotides match TRBD1. J gave up 4 bases and V 5 bases, and 3 bases lay outside the gene matches. Germline lookup yields CDR1 SQVTM and CDR2 ANQGSEA. The CDR3 is made up of 13 amino acids. The CDR3 coding sequence is TGCAGCGTTAGGGACAGGGGCGCAGATACGCAGTATTTT. Translation gives CSVRDRGADTQYF.

This clonotype has a handful of counts. J is TRBJ2-7 and V is TRBV7-9, with D uncertain. Deletions cut 6 bases from V and 5 bases from J, with 5 bases between. Germline CDR1 reads SEHNR; CDR2 reads FQNEAQ (reference sequence). This CDR3 has 10 amino acids. This chain's CDR3 is CASSGDEQYF. In DNA, the CDR3 is TGTGCCAGCAGTGGGGACGAGCAGTACTTC. The full variable domain, rest sourced from reference TRBV7-9 and TRBJ2-7, is DTGVSQNPRHKITKRGQNVTFRCDPISEHNRLYWYRQTLGQGPEFLTYFQNEAQLEKSRLLSDRFSAERPKGSFSTLEIQRTEQGDSAMYLCASSGDEQYFGPGTRLTVT.

This chain links TRBV27 with TRBJ1-6, with TRBD1 identical over 7 bases. Per the germline V gene, CDR1 is MNHEY and CDR2 is SMNVEV (reference sequence). V shed 4 bases and J 2 bases; nucleotides not matched to a gene: 5. The CDR3 runs to 16 residues. The CDR3 sequence is CASSSTGNPYNSPLHF. CDR3 coding DNA: TGTGCCAGCAGTTCGACAGGGAACCCCTATAATTCACCCCTCCACTTT.

The V gene is TRBV6-1, the J gene TRBJ2-7; 11 bases match TRBD1. V gave up 5 bases and J gave up 12 bases; unmatched junction bases: 15. The CDR3 length is 15 residues. Germline CDR1 MNHNS, CDR2 SASEGT. The CDR3 sequence: CASSRSGQGDVHRYF. The CDR3 DNA is TGTGCCAGCAGTAGATCGGGACAGGGGGATGTTCATCGGTACTTC.

This chain connects TRBV12-3 or TRBV12-4 to TRBJ2-7; possibly TRBD2 for D (6 bases). Trimming took 6 bases from V and 6 from J, leaving 21 bases between them. The CDR3 extends over 15 amino acids. The CDR3 reads CASRRDSSLRLEQYF. In DNA form, the CDR3 reads TGTGCCAGCAGACGGGACTCTAGTTTAAGGCTCGAGCAGTACTTC.

This sequence joins TRBV5-5 and TRBJ2-7; 7 bases agree with TRBD2. V gave up 6 bases and J gave up 5 bases; unmatched junction bases: 11. CDR3 length: 14 amino acids. Per germline, CDR1 SGHKS and CDR2 YYEKEE (reference sequence). In DNA, the CDR3 is TGTGCCAGCACCCTCGGCTGGGGGAGGGACGAGCAGTACTTC. Protein: CASTLGWGRDEQYF.

The chain employs TRBV3-1 and TRBJ2-7, with 9 nucleotides matching TRBD1. From germline, CDR1 is LGHDT and CDR2 YNNKEL (reference sequence). The CDR3 is 13 amino acids. V was pared by 0 bases and J by 11 bases, with 5 bases of the junction left unmatched. CDR3 amino acids: CASSQETGGAEYF. Here the CDR3 DNA reads TGTGCCAGCAGCCAAGAAACAGGGGGCGCAGAGTACTTC.

V gene TRBV20-1 combines with J gene TRBJ2-1, with D possibly TRBD2 on 6 matching bases. Germline lookup yields CDR1 DFQATT and CDR2 SNEGSKA (reference sequence). V lost 6 bases and J lost 5, with 11 bases in between. This CDR3 is 12 amino acids long. CDR3 bases: TGCAGTGCCGGGGGTATCCACAATGAGCAGTTCTTC. This encodes CSAGGIHNEQFF.

This clonotype was counted ten times or more. The chain couples TRBV12-3 or TRBV12-4 to TRBJ1-3; no clear D. The length of the CDR3 is 12 residues. Trimming pared 8 bases from V and 3 bases from J, leaving 8 bases between. CDR3 protein: CASGPGGNTIYF. The CDR3 coding sequence is TGTGCCAGCGGACCAGGTGGAAACACCATATATTTT.

The sample holds many counts of this clonotype. CDR3 coding DNA: TGCAGCGTTGGAGATACCGGGGAGCTGTTTTTT. Protein: CSVGDTGELFF. The gene calls are TRBV29-1 and TRBJ2-2; no reliable D call. Looked up from germline, CDR1 is SQVTM and CDR2 is ANQGSEA. Trimming removed 4 bases at V and 5 bases at J, with 5 bases between. The CDR3 length is 11 residues.